This TCR beta chain was found in a study of T cell repertoires in cytomegalovirus infection. For the study at large: A matching HLA type, together with CMV infection, was signaled by public TCR beta signatures. Broader study findings: Across the ex vivo response, the dominant clonotypes were HLA-C-restricted CMV-specific TCR beta clonotypes.

With regard to this clonotype: Its antigen is not identified.

TCRdb re-derived calls from the reads in MiXCR, one entry per CDR3 protein. The profile shows some 680,000 distinct CDR3 sequences, roughly 35% of them singletons. The sequenced material came from PBMCs. This receptor was taken from a human donor in good health (CMV status not recorded). Some clones in this sample may be carry-over from other donors' samples.

The CDR3 DNA reads as TGCAGCGTGGCAGGAGATAGAGAGACCCAGTACTTC. This gives the protein CSVAGDRETQYF. The chain joins TRBV29-1 to TRBJ2-5; unclear D gene. Germline V CDR1 and CDR2: SQVTM, ANQGSEA. Trimming removed 6 bases from V and 4 bases from J, with 12 bases in between. CDR3 length: 12 amino acids.